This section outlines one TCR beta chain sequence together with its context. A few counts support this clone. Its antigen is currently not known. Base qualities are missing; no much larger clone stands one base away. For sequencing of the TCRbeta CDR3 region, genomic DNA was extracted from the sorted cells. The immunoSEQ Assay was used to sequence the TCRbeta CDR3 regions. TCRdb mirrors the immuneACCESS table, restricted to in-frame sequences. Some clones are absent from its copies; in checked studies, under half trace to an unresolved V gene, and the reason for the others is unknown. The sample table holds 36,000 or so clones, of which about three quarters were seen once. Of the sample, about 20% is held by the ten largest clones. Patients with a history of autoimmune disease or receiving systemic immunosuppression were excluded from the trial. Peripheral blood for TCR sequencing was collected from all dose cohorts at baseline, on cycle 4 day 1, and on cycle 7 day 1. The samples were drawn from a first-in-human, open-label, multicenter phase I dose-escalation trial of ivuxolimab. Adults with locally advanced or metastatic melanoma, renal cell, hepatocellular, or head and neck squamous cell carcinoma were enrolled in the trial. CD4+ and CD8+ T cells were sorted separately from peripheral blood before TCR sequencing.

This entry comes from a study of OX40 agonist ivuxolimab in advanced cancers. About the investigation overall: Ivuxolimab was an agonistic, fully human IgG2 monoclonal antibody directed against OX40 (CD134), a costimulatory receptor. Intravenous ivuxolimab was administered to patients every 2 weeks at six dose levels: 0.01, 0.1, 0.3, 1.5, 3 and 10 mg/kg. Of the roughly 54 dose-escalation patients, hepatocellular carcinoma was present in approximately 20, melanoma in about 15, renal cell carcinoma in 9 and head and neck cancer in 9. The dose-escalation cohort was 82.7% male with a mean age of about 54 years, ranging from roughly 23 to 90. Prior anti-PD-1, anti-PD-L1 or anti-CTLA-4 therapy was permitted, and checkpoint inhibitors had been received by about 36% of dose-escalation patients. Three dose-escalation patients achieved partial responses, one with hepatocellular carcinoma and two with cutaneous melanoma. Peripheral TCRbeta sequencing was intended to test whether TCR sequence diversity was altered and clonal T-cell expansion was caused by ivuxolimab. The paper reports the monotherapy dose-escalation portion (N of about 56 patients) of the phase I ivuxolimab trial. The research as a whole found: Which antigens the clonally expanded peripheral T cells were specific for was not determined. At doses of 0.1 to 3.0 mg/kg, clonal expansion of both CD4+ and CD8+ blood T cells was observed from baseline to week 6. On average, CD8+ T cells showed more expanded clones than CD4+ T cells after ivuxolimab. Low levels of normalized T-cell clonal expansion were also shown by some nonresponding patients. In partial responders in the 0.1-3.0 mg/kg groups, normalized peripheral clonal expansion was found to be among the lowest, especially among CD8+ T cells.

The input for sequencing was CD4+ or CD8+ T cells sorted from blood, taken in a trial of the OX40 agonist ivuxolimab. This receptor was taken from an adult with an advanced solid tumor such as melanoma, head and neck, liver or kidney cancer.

The CDR3 reads CVRSSRGDRKAETQYF. The DNA sequence is as follows: TGTGTCAGAAGCTCCCGGGGGGACCGGAAGGCAGAGACCCAGTACTTC. Here the chain combines TRBV7-5 and TRBJ2-5; the table's TRBD2 call for D was not verified on the DNA. TRBV7-5 is a pseudogene segment. The CDR3 runs 16 amino acids, cysteine and phenylalanine included. Here the CDR3 DNA is all that survives: 48 bases in frame from base 1.